The rows below give T cell receptor beta chains drawn from one sample of a study of CD4 T cells in relation to SARS-CoV-2 and coronaviruses. TCRdb keeps only in-frame clones here, not all; method: immunoSEQ multiplex PCR. Here the sample spans over 15,000 clones, 65% to 85% being singletons. The antigens of these receptors remain unknown. The sequenced sample consisted of CD4+ T cells from PBMCs, cultured in vitro. Receptors originate from a human donor in good health. Both conserved end residues are trimmed from each CDR3. A D gene is named only where the DNA matches it firmly.

V	D	J	CDR3
TRBV6-6	NA	TRBJ2-5	ASSYAQQRNQETQY
TRBV27	NA	TRBJ2-1	ASSSEADEQF
TRBV2	TRBD2	TRBJ2-7	ASRASSGSSYEQY
TRBV27	TRBD1	TRBJ2-7	ASRRGTGGLYEQY
TRBV6-5	NA	TRBJ1-3	ASSPDSGNTIY
TRBV7-8	NA	TRBJ2-6	ASSRRRGHREGRANVLT
TRBV18	NA	TRBJ2-5	ATSGPTGTKETQY
TRBV6-5	NA	TRBJ2-3	ASTNLAGTDTQY
TRBV11-2	TRBD2	TRBJ2-7	ASSLMGGTSEHGQY
TRBV6-5	TRBD2	TRBJ2-7	ASSRPGLAGDEQY
TRBV27	NA	TRBJ1-1	ASSFFRGAEAF
TRBV6-6	TRBD1	TRBJ2-1	ASSYAGQGAGEQF
TRBV2	NA	TRBJ2-4	ASSPNVAKNIQY
TRBV6-2/TRBV6-3	TRBD1	TRBJ1-4	ASSYVLGDRELNEKLF
TRBV5-1	NA	TRBJ1-2	ASSSPGGSYGYT
TRBV4-1	NA	TRBJ1-1	ASSQILINTWGVGDTEAF
TRBV6-2/TRBV6-3	NA	TRBJ2-2	ASSLRTAGGELF
TRBV4-1	NA	TRBJ1-3	ASSLSGAVPINTIY
TRBV3-1/TRBV3-2	NA	TRBJ1-2	ASSQGLTANYGYT
TRBV30	NA	TRBJ2-7	AWSVWPVFDEQY
TRBV4-1	TRBD1	TRBJ1-1	ASSQEGRGGNTEAF
TRBV11-2	NA	TRBJ1-1	ASSLDWVNTEAF
TRBV15	NA	TRBJ2-3	ATSSSGTLTQY
TRBV28	TRBD1	TRBJ2-7	ASSLSAGQAYEQY
TRBV5-4	TRBD1	TRBJ1-2	ASSLEGTGNYGYT
TRBV3-1/TRBV3-2	NA	TRBJ2-1	ASSHLQNNEQF
TRBV24-1	NA	TRBJ1-4	ATSDWRDDEKLF
TRBV7-2	TRBD1	TRBJ1-2	ASSPSLTGVDGYT
TRBV5-1	TRBD2	TRBJ2-7	ASSLSGTSSYEQY
TRBV11-3	NA	TRBJ1-1	ASSLEQNTEAF
TRBV14	TRBD2	TRBJ2-5	ASSQEGLASGITETQY
TRBV15	NA	TRBJ1-5	ATSRDTIRGFNQPQH
TRBV11-3	NA	TRBJ2-5	ASSFSPQETQY
TRBV30	NA	TRBJ1-1	AWVPGRGLTEAF
TRBV5-5	TRBD1	TRBJ1-1	ASSPGTGDHTEAF
TRBV28	NA	TRBJ2-7	ATADSNSYEQY
TRBV6-5	TRBD1	TRBJ1-5	ASSDRGRNQPQH
TRBV18	TRBD2	TRBJ2-2	ASSLTSGTNTGELF
TRBV12-3/TRBV12-4	NA	TRBJ2-7	ASSSAVPYEQY
TRBV7-8	NA	TRBJ1-5	ASSPTGVAGQPQH
TRBV10-3	NA	TRBJ1-1	AISDPPGQPQAF
TRBV5-4	TRBD1	TRBJ2-4	ASSTRQGGSVKNIQY
TRBV29-1	NA	TRBJ1-2	SVGSGAKYGYT
TRBV30	NA	TRBJ1-2	AWSRSWGSGGYT
TRBV24-1	NA	TRBJ2-3	ATSVGRRGSSTDTQY
TRBV18	NA	TRBJ1-6	ASSPSGPDNSPLH
TRBV28	NA	TRBJ2-6	ASSFHRVPGANVLT